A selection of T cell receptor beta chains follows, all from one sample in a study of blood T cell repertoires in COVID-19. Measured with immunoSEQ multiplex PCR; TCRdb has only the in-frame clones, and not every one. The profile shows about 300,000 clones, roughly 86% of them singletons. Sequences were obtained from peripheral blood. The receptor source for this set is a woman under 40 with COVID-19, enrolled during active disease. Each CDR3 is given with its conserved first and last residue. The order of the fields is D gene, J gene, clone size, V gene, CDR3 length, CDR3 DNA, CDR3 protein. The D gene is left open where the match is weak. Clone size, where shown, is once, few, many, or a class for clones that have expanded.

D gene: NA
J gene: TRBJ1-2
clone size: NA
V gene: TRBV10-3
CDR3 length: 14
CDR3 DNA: TGTGCCATCAGTGATAGACAGACTAACTATGGCTACACCTTC
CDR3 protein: CAISDRQTNYGYTF

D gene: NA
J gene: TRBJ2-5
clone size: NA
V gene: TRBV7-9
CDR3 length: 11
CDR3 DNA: TGTGCCAGCAGCGTACAAGAGACCCAGTACTTC
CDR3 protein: CASSVQETQYF

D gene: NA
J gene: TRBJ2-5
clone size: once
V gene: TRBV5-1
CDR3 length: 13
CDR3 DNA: TGCGCCAGCAGCTTGGTAGAACGGGAGACCCAGTACTTC
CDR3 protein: CASSLVERETQYF

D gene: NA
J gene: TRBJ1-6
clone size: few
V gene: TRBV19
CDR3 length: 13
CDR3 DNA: TGTGCCAGCGCTCAGGGGTATAATTCACCCCTCCACTTT
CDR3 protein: CASAQGYNSPLHF

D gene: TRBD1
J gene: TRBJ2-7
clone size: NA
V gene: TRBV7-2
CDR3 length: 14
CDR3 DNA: TGTGCCAGCAGCTCCCAGGGGGCCTCCTACGAGCAGTACTTC
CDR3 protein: CASSSQGASYEQYF

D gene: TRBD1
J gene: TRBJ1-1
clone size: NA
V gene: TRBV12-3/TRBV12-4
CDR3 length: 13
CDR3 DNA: TGTGCCAGCAGTACCCAGGGGGCGCTCCTCGCTTTCTTT
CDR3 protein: CASSTQGALLAFF

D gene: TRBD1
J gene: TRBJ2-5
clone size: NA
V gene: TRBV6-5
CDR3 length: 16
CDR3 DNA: TGTGCCAGCAGTTCCCACCCCGGGACAGGGTCAGAGACCCAGTACTTC
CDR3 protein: CASSSHPGTGSETQYF

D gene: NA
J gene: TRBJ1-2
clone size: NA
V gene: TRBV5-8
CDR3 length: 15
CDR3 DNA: TGTGCCAGCAGCTTGGACTCGATGAGGAACTATGGCTACACCTTC
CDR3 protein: CASSLDSMRNYGYTF

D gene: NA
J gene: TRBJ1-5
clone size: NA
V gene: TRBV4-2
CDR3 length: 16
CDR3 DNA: TGTGCCAGCAGCCAAGAGGGTGGGAGGCTTAATCAGCCCCAGCATTTT
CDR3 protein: CASSQEGGRLNQPQHF

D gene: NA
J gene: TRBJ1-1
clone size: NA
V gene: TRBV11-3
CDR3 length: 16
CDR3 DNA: TGTGCCAGCAGCGCCCTAGTCCGGGGGGGGAACACTGAAGCTTTCTTT
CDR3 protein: CASSALVRGGNTEAFF

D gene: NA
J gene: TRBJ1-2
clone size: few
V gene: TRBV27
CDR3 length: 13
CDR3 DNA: TGTGCCAGCAGTTTATCATCCTTGTCTGGCTACACCTTC
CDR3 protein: CASSLSSLSGYTF

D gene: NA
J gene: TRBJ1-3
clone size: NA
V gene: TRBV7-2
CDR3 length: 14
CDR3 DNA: TGTGCCAGCAGCTCCGGGGATACAGGAAACACCATATATTTT
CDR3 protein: CASSSGDTGNTIYF

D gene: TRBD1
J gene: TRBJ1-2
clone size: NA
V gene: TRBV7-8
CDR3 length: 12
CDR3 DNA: TGTGCCAGCAGCCCGAGGGACAGGGGCTACACCTTC
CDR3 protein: CASSPRDRGYTF

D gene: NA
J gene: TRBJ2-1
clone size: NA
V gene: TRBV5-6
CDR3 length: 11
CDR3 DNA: TGTGCCAGCAGCTTCGGGGGTGAGCAGTTCTTC
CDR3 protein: CASSFGGEQFF

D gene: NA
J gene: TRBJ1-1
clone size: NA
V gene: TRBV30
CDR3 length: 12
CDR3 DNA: TGTGCCTGGTCGCGGGGCAGAGATGAAGCTTTCTTT
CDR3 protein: CAWSRGRDEAFF

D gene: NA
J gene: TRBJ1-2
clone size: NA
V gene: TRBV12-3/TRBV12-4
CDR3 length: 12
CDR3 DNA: TGTGCCAGCAGTTCACTGGACTATGGCTACACCTTC
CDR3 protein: CASSSLDYGYTF

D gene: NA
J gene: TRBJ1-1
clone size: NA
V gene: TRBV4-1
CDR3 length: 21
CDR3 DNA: TGCGCCAGCAGCCCGAACCCTCTGGAGGGCCCCCACCGTCGAGGGGCTGGGGAAGCTTTCTTT
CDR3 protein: CASSPNPLEGPHRRGAGEAFF

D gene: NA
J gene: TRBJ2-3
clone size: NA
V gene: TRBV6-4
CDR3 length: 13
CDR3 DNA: TGTGCCAGCAGCCTAACGGAAGGGAGCACGCAGTATTTT
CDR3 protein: CASSLTEGSTQYF

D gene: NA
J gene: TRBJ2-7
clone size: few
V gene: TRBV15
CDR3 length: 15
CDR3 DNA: TGTGCCACCAGCAACGATCATAGTTACCTCTACGAGCAGTACTTC
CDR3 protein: CATSNDHSYLYEQYF

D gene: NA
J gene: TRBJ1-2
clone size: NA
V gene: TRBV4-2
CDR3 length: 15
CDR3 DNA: TGTGCCAGCAGCCAAGATTATAGGGGCCTCGTAGGCTACACCTTC
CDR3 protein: CASSQDYRGLVGYTF

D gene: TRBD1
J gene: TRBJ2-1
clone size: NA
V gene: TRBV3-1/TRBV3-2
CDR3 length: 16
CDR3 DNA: TGTGCCAGCAGCCAGGCCGCGGGACAGGGAGACAATGAGCAGTTCTTC
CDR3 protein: CASSQAAGQGDNEQFF

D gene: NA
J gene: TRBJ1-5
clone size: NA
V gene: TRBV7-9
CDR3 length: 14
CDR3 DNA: TGTGCCAGCAGTCTCCAGGGACTCAATCAGCCCCAGCATTTT
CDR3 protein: CASSLQGLNQPQHF